This entry describes one TCR gamma chain. Its antigen is still unknown. RNA was extracted from the cells and then reverse transcribed. Multiplex PCR used pooled V-gene forward primers and a constant-region reverse primer to amplify CDR3s. TCRdb fed the multiplex PCR reads to CATT. Of 36,000 or so gamma-chain clones listed, just over 20% were seen once; the top ten hold less than 2%. Thymocytes were sorted as CD3+ TCRVdelta1+ TCRVdelta2- after alphabeta T cell depletion. Vdelta1+ thymocyte sorts reached between roughly 98% and 99.6% purity. Germline V gene sequence: CDR1 GITISATS, CDR2 ISYDGTV (reference sequence). V gave up 5 bases and J gave up 8 bases; unmatched junction bases: 6. This CDR3 has 11 amino acids. The sample comes from a study of Vδ1+ human thymocytes. Study results and caveats: Thymic TRG and TRD repertoires appeared highly polyclonal, with Gaussian CDR3 length distributions.

This chain links TRGV9 with TRGJ1 or TRGJ2. The sample taken for sequencing was Vdelta1+ gamma-delta thymocytes from the thymus. As for subset: FACS-sorted CD3+ TCRalphabeta- TCRVdelta1+ TCRVdelta2- thymocytes. The clonotype was recovered from a girl less than two years old who had congenital heart surgery. The CDR3 nucleotides read TGTGCCTTGTGGGTACCGAATAAGAAACTCTTT. It specifies CALWVPNKKLF.